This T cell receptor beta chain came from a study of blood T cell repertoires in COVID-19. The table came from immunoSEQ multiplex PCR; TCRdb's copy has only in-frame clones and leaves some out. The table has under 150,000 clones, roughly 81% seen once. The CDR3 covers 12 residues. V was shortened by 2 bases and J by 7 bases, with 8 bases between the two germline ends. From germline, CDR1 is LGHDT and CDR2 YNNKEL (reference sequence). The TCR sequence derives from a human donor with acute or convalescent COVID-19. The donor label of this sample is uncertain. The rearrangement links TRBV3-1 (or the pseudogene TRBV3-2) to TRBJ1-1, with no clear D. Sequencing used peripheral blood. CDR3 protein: CASSQPVGEAFF. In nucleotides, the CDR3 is TGTGCCAGCAGCCAACCAGTTGGTGAAGCTTTCTTT.